The 29 T cell receptor beta chains given below trace back to one sample, sequenced in a study of T cell responses to AZD1222 COVID-19 vaccine (dated by TCRdb to the early 2020s). The library relied on the immunoSEQ multiplex PCR assay. TCRdb carries this immuneACCESS record with in-frame sequences only. Its versions omit some clonotypes, under half of them owing to an unresolved V gene in the studies checked, with the rest unexplained. The table for this sample lists tens of thousands of clones; approximately 86% of them were counted only once. Of the sample, 52% is held by the ten largest clones. Reading the label with the study, this specimen's time point is: baseline before first vaccination. This specimen consisted of peripheral blood, obtained on day 0 of AZD1222 vaccination. The source of these receptors is an adult in good health.

Written as DNA, the CDR3 is TGTGCCAGCAGTTACGGGGGAGGCTACAATGAGCAGTTCTTC. This translates into CASSYGGGYNEQFF. J is TRBJ2-1 and V is TRBV6-5, with D possibly matching TRBD2 (6 bases). V lost 2 bases to trimming and J lost 3 bases, with 8 bases between them. The CDR3 sequence is 14 residues long. Germline V lookup: CDR1 MNHEY, CDR2 SVGAGI.

This chain joins TRBV6-4 and TRBJ2-1; 10 bases match TRBD2. The germline CDR1 and CDR2 sequences are MRHNA and SNTAGT. The CDR3 loop spans 14 amino acids. J lost 7 bases, V lost 5 bases, and 5 bases had no gene match. CDR3 sequence: CASSQTSGRNEQFF. For the CDR3, the DNA is TGTGCCAGCAGTCAGACTAGCGGGCGGAATGAGCAGTTCTTC.

This chain uses TRBV30 with TRBJ1-5, with D hard to call. The CDR3 spans 14 residues. CDR1 and CDR2 (germline): GTSNPN, SVGIG (reference sequence). V lost 2 bases and J lost 6, with 14 bases in between. Here the CDR3 DNA reads TGTGCCTGGAGTAGACGGAGGGAGGGTCAGCCCCAGCATTTT. Amino acids: CAWSRRREGQPQHF.

This clone occurred a few times. The CDR3 reads CASAGWIREQYF. The CDR3 DNA follows: TGTGCCAGCGCGGGGTGGATACGAGAGCAGTACTTC. This chain connects TRBV12-3 or TRBV12-4 to TRBJ2-7, with D maybe TRBD2 (6 bases). Trimming took off 8 bases at V and 7 bases at J, with 15 bases between the two ends. The CDR3 consists of 12 residues.

This clone was seen just once. The chain carries TRBV2 and TRBJ2-7; weak D call: TRBD1 (5 bases). Germline V gene lookup returns CDR1 SNHLY and CDR2 FYNNEI. V gave up 3 bases and J gave up 2 bases, with 11 bases separating them. The CDR3 has 14 amino acids. CDR3: CASSDPRVPYEQYF. DNA of the CDR3: TGTGCCAGCAGTGACCCCAGGGTCCCCTACGAGCAGTACTTC.

The rearrangement joins TRBV28 to TRBJ1-2, with a tentative D call TRBD1 (5 bases). Trimming took off 2 bases at V and 8 bases at J, with 15 bases between the two ends. Germline CDR1 MDHEN, CDR2 SYDVKM. There are 14 residues in the CDR3. CDR3 sequence: CASSLRNAGRGYTF. The CDR3 DNA reads as TGTGCCAGCAGTTTAAGAAACGCAGGGCGAGGCTACACCTTC.

This rearrangement joins TRBV6-2 or TRBV6-3 to TRBJ2-1, with D possibly TRBD1 on 5 matching bases. Germline values: CDR1 MNHEY, CDR2 SVGEGT. This CDR3 has 15 residues. V shed 2 bases and J shed 8 bases, with 16 bases lying between them. CDR3 DNA: TGTGCCAGCAGTTACCCTGGGCAGGGCCATGATGAGCAGTTCTTC. Encoded protein: CASSYPGQGHDEQFF.

This clone was counted a single time. The chain recombines TRBV7-6 with TRBJ2-5, with a possible D match to TRBD2 (6 bases). V lost 1 base, J lost 1 base, and 16 bases lay in between. Germline-derived CDR1 and CDR2 are SGHVS and FNYEAQ. The CDR3 length is 17 residues. CDR3 nucleotides: TGTGCCAGCAGCTTAGGGTTAATGGGAGGAGGCCAAGAGACCCAGTACTTC. Translation gives CASSLGLMGGGQETQYF.

This clone was observed a few times. This chain connects TRBV3-1 (or the pseudogene TRBV3-2) to TRBJ2-5; 15 bases match TRBD2. The trim removed 3 bases at V and 4 bases at J, leaving 0 bases unmatched. There are 15 residues in the CDR3. Germline V CDR1 and CDR2: LGHDT, YNNKEL (reference sequence). The CDR3 is CASSQGLAGGETQYF. The CDR3 nucleotides are TGTGCCAGCAGCCAGGGACTAGCGGGAGGAGAGACCCAGTACTTC.

The CDR3 loop reads CASSSLAGDTDTQYF. The DNA of the CDR3 is TGTGCCAGCAGCTCTCTAGCGGGGGACACAGATACGCAGTATTTT. The V call is TRBV5-6, the J call TRBJ2-3; TRBD2 matches at 10 bases. The CDR3 length is 15 residues. The trim removed 3 bases at V and 2 bases at J, leaving 3 bases unmatched. Germline CDR1 is SGHDT and CDR2 is YYEEEE.

The genes are TRBV24-1 and TRBJ1-5; TRBD1 agrees at 9 bases. CDR3 length: 15 amino acids. After removal of 4 bases from V and 5 bases from J, the junction contained 5 bases not matched to a gene. Germline V gene data show CDR1 as KGHDR and CDR2 as SFDVKD. DNA for the CDR3: TGTGCCACCAGTGACCGTGGGACAGGGCATCAGCCCCAGCATTTT. Amino acids: CATSDRGTGHQPQHF.

The chain has TRBV5-1 and TRBJ1-3; D is unresolved. V was shortened by 3 bases and J by 3 bases, with 16 bases between the two germline ends. Per the germline V gene, CDR1 is SGHRS and CDR2 is YFSETQ. The CDR3 sequence is 16 residues long. The DNA of the CDR3 is TGCGCCAGCAGCTCTCCAGGTGTAACTGGTGGAAACACCATATATTTT. Translated, it gives CASSSPGVTGGNTIYF.

The J gene is TRBJ1-1, the V gene TRBV5-6; D not certain. Trimming pared 2 bases from V and 2 bases from J, leaving 7 bases between. Germline V gene data show CDR1 as SGHDT and CDR2 as YYEEEE. CDR3 length: 13 residues. The CDR3 is CASSFGRNTEAFF. As DNA, the CDR3 is TGTGCCAGCAGCTTCGGCCGAAACACTGAAGCTTTCTTT.

This chain links TRBV3-1 (or the pseudogene TRBV3-2) with TRBJ2-1; D is uncertain. V lost 1 base and J lost 4, with 8 bases in between. The CDR3 contains 14 residues. CDR1 LGHDT and CDR2 YNNKEL come from the germline V gene (reference sequence). The CDR3 DNA reads TGTGCCAGCAGCCAAGCCAGGTCTTACAATGAGCAGTTCTTC. Its translation: CASSQARSYNEQFF.

This sequence joins TRBV27 and TRBJ1-5; TRBD1 matches 7 bases. After removal of 6 bases from V and 1 base from J, the junction contained 15 bases not matched to a gene. This CDR3 spans 18 amino acids. CDR1 and CDR2 from the germline V gene are MNHEY and SMNVEV (reference sequence). The CDR3 nucleotides are TGTGCCAGCAGCAGGGACAGCGGGCCGGGGGCAAGCAATCAGCCCCAGCATTTT. The encoded protein is CASSRDSGPGASNQPQHF.

This rearrangement joins TRBV2 to TRBJ1-1; TRBD1 agrees at 8 bases. Unmatched junction bases numbered 7, after V lost 10 bases and J lost 3 bases. There are 13 residues in the CDR3. CDR1 and CDR2 from the germline V gene are SNHLY and FYNNEI. The CDR3 DNA is TGTGCCACCAGACAGGGGCGAGACACTGAAGCTTTCTTT. Its protein is CATRQGRDTEAFF.

The chain has TRBV27 and TRBJ1-5; unclear D gene. Trimming shortened V by 0 bases and J by 3 bases, and 9 bases separated the two germline ends. The CDR3 has 15 amino acids. The germline CDR1 and CDR2 sequences are MNHEY and SMNVEV (reference sequence). The CDR3 spells CASSLSRHPNQPQHF. CDR3 in DNA: TGTGCCAGCAGTTTATCCCGACACCCCAATCAGCCCCAGCATTTT.

V and J are TRBV18 and TRBJ2-5; D unclear. V was trimmed by 2 bases and J by 2 bases, leaving 12 bases between them. CDR1 is KGHSH and CDR2 is LQKENI in the germline V gene. This CDR3 has 15 residues. The CDR3 reads CASSPGYRPQETQYF. The CDR3 DNA is TGTGCCAGCTCACCAGGTTATCGCCCGCAAGAGACCCAGTACTTC. Filled out from reference TRBV18 and TRBJ2-5, the complete variable domain reads NAGVMQNPRHLVRRRGQEARLRCSPMKGHSHVYWYRQLPEEGLKFMVYLQKENIIDESGMPKERFSAEFPKEGPSILRIQQVVRGDSAAYFCASSPGYRPQETQYFGPGTRLLVL.

The chain combines TRBV6-2 or TRBV6-3 with TRBJ2-5; 10 nucleotides line up with TRBD2. The CDR3 is 20 residues long. CDR1 is MNHEY, CDR2 SVGEGT, per germline. Unmatched junction bases numbered 17, after V lost 4 bases and J lost 0 bases. The CDR3 is CASSSPGRASGGPDQETQYF. CDR3 DNA sequence: TGTGCCAGCAGTTCACCCGGCAGGGCTAGCGGGGGCCCGGACCAAGAGACCCAGTACTTC.

V usage is TRBV27 and J usage is TRBJ2-7, with D perhaps TRBD1 (5 bases). The CDR3 sequence is 17 residues long. Trimming shortened V by 5 bases and J by 2 bases, and 22 bases separated the two germline ends. Germline V gene sequence: CDR1 MNHEY, CDR2 SMNVEV (reference sequence). CDR3 protein: CASSPDTRQNAPYEQYF. As DNA, the CDR3 is TGTGCCAGCAGTCCCGACACCCGACAGAATGCTCCCTACGAGCAGTACTTC.

The V gene is TRBV3-1 (or the pseudogene TRBV3-2), the J gene TRBJ1-4; D gene unclear. Germline CDR1 LGHDT, CDR2 YNNKEL (reference sequence). The V and J ends lost 1 base and 13 bases respectively, with 10 bases between them. This CDR3 has 12 amino acids. CDR3 sequence reads: CASSQADGRLFF. The CDR3 DNA reads TGTGCCAGCAGCCAAGCCGATGGGAGACTGTTTTTT.

The chain is built from TRBV5-5 and TRBJ2-5; perhaps TRBD1 as D (6 bases). The CDR3 has 15 amino acids. Trimming took 1 base from V and 5 from J, leaving 15 bases between them. CDR1 and CDR2 from the germline V gene are SGHKS and YYEKEE (reference sequence). The CDR3 loop is CASSLWDTGKETQYF. The DNA for the CDR3 is TGTGCCAGCAGCTTGTGGGACACCGGGAAGGAGACCCAGTACTTC.

The rearrangement links TRBV10-3 to TRBJ1-1, with D maybe TRBD1 (5 bases). The germline CDR1 and CDR2 sequences are ENHRY and SYGVKD. The CDR3 loop spans 14 amino acids. Trimming took 0 bases from V and 4 from J, leaving 9 bases between them. CDR3 loop: CAISESWGLTEAFF. The DNA of the CDR3 is TGTGCCATCAGTGAGTCCTGGGGCCTCACTGAAGCTTTCTTT.

There are a few counts of this clone. The chain combines TRBV2 with TRBJ1-6; D gene uncertain. This CDR3 has 14 residues. With 3 bases removed from V and 7 bases from J, the gap between germline ends came to 10 bases. Germline assignment: CDR1 SNHLY and CDR2 FYNNEI. CDR3 region: CASSDGGRNSPLHF. The CDR3 nucleotides read TGTGCCAGCAGTGATGGAGGTCGCAATTCACCCCTCCACTTT.

This clone was observed once. This sequence joins TRBV3-1 (or the pseudogene TRBV3-2) and TRBJ1-2, with D perhaps matching TRBD1 (6 bases). This CDR3 contains 15 residues. V dropped 4 bases and J dropped 5 bases, with 17 bases sitting between them. The V gene's germline CDR1 is LGHDT and CDR2 YNNKEL (reference sequence). CDR3 nucleotide sequence: TGTGCCAGCAGCCTCAGTCGGGACACCGTGTATGGCTACACCTTC. Protein: CASSLSRDTVYGYTF.

V gene TRBV19 combines with J gene TRBJ1-5; TRBD1 is a possible D gene (5 bases). Germline CDR1 is LNHDA and CDR2 is SQIVND (reference sequence). The germline V and J ends were trimmed by 2 bases and 2 bases, with 10 bases remaining between them. CDR3 length equals 15 residues. CDR3 in amino acids: CASSIRGAGNQPQHF. The CDR3 DNA is TGTGCCAGTAGTATACGTGGGGCCGGCAATCAGCCCCAGCATTTT.

V is TRBV3-1 (or the pseudogene TRBV3-2) and J is TRBJ2-7; D is undetermined. The germline V and J ends were trimmed by 2 bases and 3 bases, with 8 bases remaining between them. The length of the CDR3 is 13 residues. From germline, CDR1 is LGHDT and CDR2 YNNKEL (reference sequence). The CDR3 loop is CASSQTYNYEQYF. DNA for the CDR3: TGTGCCAGCAGCCAAACCTACAACTACGAGCAGTACTTC.

This chain joins TRBV3-1 (or the pseudogene TRBV3-2) and TRBJ2-3; 8 positions agree with TRBD2. In germline, CDR1 is LGHDT, CDR2 YNNKEL (reference sequence). After removal of 1 base from V and 5 bases from J, the junction contained 5 bases not matched to a gene. The CDR3 consists of 15 residues. For the CDR3, the DNA is TGTGCCAGCAGCCAAGTTACGGGAGGGAGAGATACGCAGTATTTT. Translated, it gives CASSQVTGGRDTQYF.

This clone was detected once. This chain joins TRBV7-2 and TRBJ1-2; D unclear. Germline V gene sequence: CDR1 SGHTA, CDR2 FQGNSA. This CDR3 comprises 13 residues. V lost 3 bases to trimming and J lost 3 bases, with 8 bases between them. CDR3 sequence (DNA): TGTGCCAGCAGCTTCGAGATATACTATGGCTACACCTTC. Amino acids: CASSFEIYYGYTF.